This T cell receptor beta chain was sequenced in a study of shared clonotypes between healthy human individuals. This CDR3 spans 14 amino acids. Germline CDR1 and CDR2: MNHNY and SVGAGI (reference sequence). V lost 6 bases to trimming and J lost 15 bases; unmatched junction nucleotides: 17. Sequencing used immunoSEQ multiplex PCR; TCRdb keeps in-frame clones, though not all of them. The data show some 1.4 million clones, with approximately 96% seen just once and roughly 1.2% held by the top ten. The sample consisted of naive CD4+ T cells sorted from blood. Noted subset: CD45RA+ positively selected. The chain carries TRBV6-6 and TRBJ1-5, with TRBD1 matching over 7 bases. The origin of this receptor is a man in his thirties or forties in good health. The CDR3 DNA is TGTGCCAGCAGGGACACGGGACAGCGGGCAGCTTGGCATTTT. Translation gives CASRDTGQRAAWHF.